This is a list of T cell receptor beta chains from one sample in a study of T cells in Graves' hyperthyroidism and ophthalmopathy. TCRdb re-analysed the multiplex PCR reads in MiXCR, keeping a single row per CDR3 protein. The profile covers fewer than 400,000 distinct CDR3 sequences, with 16% appearing a single time and approximately 35% taken by the ten largest. The specimen was blood. The receptor source for this set is a man aged 30 to 45 with Graves' hyperthyroidism. The CDR3 runs from the conserved cysteine through the conserved F or W. The order of the fields is D gene, clone size, J gene, V gene, CDR3 DNA, CDR3 protein. A D gene is named only where the DNA matches it firmly. Where a row states a size, it is once, few, many or the class of an expanded clone; other rows omit it.

>TRBD2|few|TRBJ2-1|TRBV4-1
TGCGCCAGCAGCCCACCCCTCGGACTAGCGGACGACAATGAGCAGTTCTTC
CASSPPLGLADDNEQFF
>NA|NA|TRBJ1-2|TRBV10-3
TGTGCCATCAGTGGATCCTATGGCTACACCTTC
CAISGSYGYTF
>NA|few|TRBJ1-1|TRBV12-3/TRBV12-4
TGTGCCAGCAGTTTAGGGGGGGCAGGGCACATGAACACTGAAGCTTTCTTT
CASSLGGAGHMNTEAFF
>NA|NA|TRBJ2-7|TRBV14
TGTGCCAGCAGCGGACAAGGGGGATCCTACGAGCAGTACTTC
CASSGQGGSYEQYF
>NA|many|TRBJ1-2|TRBV24-1
TGTGCCACCAGTGATTTGCAGAGCCGGGCCAGACGTGGCTACACCTTC
CATSDLQSRARRGYTF
>NA|few|TRBJ2-1|TRBV19
TGTGCCAGTACCAGGGGTAATCCGGGCGATGAGCAGTTCTTC
CASTRGNPGDEQFF
>NA|many|TRBJ1-1|TRBV7-2
TGTGCCAGCAGCTTAGTTCGGCTACAAGCTTTCTTT
CASSLVRLQAFF
>TRBD2|NA|TRBJ2-1|TRBV2
TGTGCCAGCAGCTCACTAGCGGGAGGGCCCGGCAATGAGCAGTTCTTC
CASSSLAGGPGNEQFF
>NA|few|TRBJ2-3|TRBV4-2
TGTGCCAGCAGCCAAGGGCACCTACTAGCCACAGATACGCAGTATTTT
CASSQGHLLATDTQYF
>NA|NA|TRBJ1-2|TRBV20-1
TGCAGTGCTGGCGACAGGAACTATGGCTACACCTTC
CSAGDRNYGYTF
>TRBD2|NA|TRBJ2-2|TRBV19
TGTGCCAGTAGCCCTGTAGCGGGAGGGCCTCTCCGGGAGCTGTTTTTT
CASSPVAGGPLRELFF
>NA|NA|TRBJ1-1|TRBV20-1
TGCAGTGCTGTCCCCGTCGCAGCACCCGTTGAAGCTTTCTTT
CSAVPVAAPVEAFF
>TRBD1|many|TRBJ1-1|TRBV7-8
TGTGCCAGCAGCTGGCGGACAGGGGATACTGAAGCTTTCTTT
CASSWRTGDTEAFF
>NA|few|TRBJ1-1|TRBV2
TGTGCCAGCAGGCTAGACTTGGCCCGGGGAACTGAAGCTTTCTTT
CASRLDLARGTEAFF
>TRBD1|many|TRBJ2-4|TRBV30
TGTGCCTGGAAAGGGACAGGAATAGCCAAAAACATTCAGTACTTC
CAWKGTGIAKNIQYF
>NA|many|TRBJ2-2|TRBV7-9
TGTGCCAGCAGTCAGGGGCCGAACACCGGGGAGCTGTTTTTT
CASSQGPNTGELFF
>NA|NA|TRBJ1-5|TRBV2
TGTGCCAGCCTTCCCCAGGGCAATAATCAGCCCCAGCATTTT
CASLPQGNNQPQHF
>NA|many|TRBJ2-1|TRBV6-1
TGTGCCAGCAGTGAAATGTGGCGAAACAATGAGCAGTTCTTC
CASSEMWRNNEQFF
>TRBD1|many|TRBJ1-1|TRBV3-1
TGTGCCAGCAGCGGTCTGGGACAGTCGAACACTGAAGCTTTCTTT
CASSGLGQSNTEAFF
>NA|few|TRBJ2-5|TRBV5-1
TGCGCCAGCAGCCCCGGACGGACGGGTGGGGAGACCCAGTACTTC
CASSPGRTGGETQYF
>NA|many|TRBJ2-7|TRBV28
TGTGCCAGCAGTGAGACTAGTGTGGAGCAGTACTTC
CASSETSVEQYF
>NA|many|TRBJ2-1|TRBV5-1
TGCGCCAGGGGGGCGGGTTCCAATGAGCAGTTCTTC
CARGAGSNEQFF
>NA|few|TRBJ1-1|TRBV28
TGTGCCAGCAGTTTCCGCGGGGGCACTGAAGCTTTCTTT
CASSFRGGTEAFF
>TRBD2|NA|TRBJ2-1|TRBV7-9
TGTGCCAGCAGCTTGACTAGCAAGAGGCAGTTCTTC
CASSLTSKRQFF
>NA|many|TRBJ2-1|TRBV11-3
TGTGCCAGCAGCCCTAATCTCCGGGATGAGCAGTTCTTC
CASSPNLRDEQFF
>NA|many|TRBJ2-3|TRBV5-4
TGTGCCGTGGCCCCACGAACAGGAGATACGCAGTATTTT
CAVAPRTGDTQYF
>NA|NA|TRBJ1-5|TRBV27
TGTGCCAGCAGCAAGGGACCCCCGGCCCAATATAGCAATCAGCCCCAGCATTTT
CASSKGPPAQYSNQPQHF
>NA|many|TRBJ1-5|TRBV6-2/TRBV6-3
TGTGCCAGCAGTTACTCACCATCACGGGGTGGGAGCAATCAGCCCCAGCATTTT
CASSYSPSRGGSNQPQHF
>TRBD2|many|TRBJ2-7|TRBV5-6
TGTGCCAGCAGAACTAGCGGGAGTGGCTACGAGCAGTACTTC
CASRTSGSGYEQYF
>TRBD1|many|TRBJ2-1|TRBV11-2
TGTGCCAGCAGCCCGGTTCGGGGACAGCTTTACAATGAGCAGTTCTTC
CASSPVRGQLYNEQFF
>NA|few|TRBJ2-7|TRBV19
TGTGCCAGTAGTCGCAGGGACGAGCAGTACTTC
CASSRRDEQYF
>NA|many|TRBJ2-2|TRBV5-1
TGCGCCAGCAGCGCTACCGGGGAGCTGTTTTTT
CASSATGELFF
>NA|few|TRBJ2-5|TRBV5-6
TGTGCCAGCAACAGCGGGGAGACCCAGTACTTC
CASNSGETQYF
>TRBD2|many|TRBJ2-3|TRBV27
TGTGCCAGCAGGGGGCGGAGAGCGGGAGGAGGAGATACGCAGTATTTT
CASRGRRAGGGDTQYF
>NA|many|TRBJ2-5|TRBV20-1
TGCAGTGGAAGAGCCCAAGAGACCCAGTACTTC
CSGRAQETQYF
>TRBD1|few|TRBJ1-2|TRBV6-1
TGTGCCAGCAGTCAGGGGGGGTTTGGCTACACCTTC
CASSQGGFGYTF
>TRBD1|few|TRBJ1-1|TRBV19
TGTGCCAGTAGCAGGGGGCGCGGGAACACTGAAGCTTTCTTT
CASSRGRGNTEAFF
>NA|few|TRBJ2-1|TRBV5-6
TGTGCCAGCAGCTTAAGGAGACCGGAGCAGTTCTTC
CASSLRRPEQFF
>NA|few|TRBJ2-1|TRBV28
TGTGCCAGCGTTCGGATATCCCCCGAGTTCTTC
CASVRISPEFF
>NA|few|TRBJ2-5|TRBV5-5
TGTGCCAGCAGCTTGAGGGGGGCGGCGGAGACCCAGTACTTC
CASSLRGAAETQYF
>NA|many|TRBJ1-1|TRBV18
TGTGCCAGCTCACCCTCGGGGGGGAACACTGAAGCTTTCTTT
CASSPSGGNTEAFF
>NA|few|TRBJ2-1|TRBV13
TGTGCCAGCAGCTTAGTGACAAACAATGAGCAGTTCTTC
CASSLVTNNEQFF
>NA|many|TRBJ2-3|TRBV20-1
TGCACTCTCGAGGGGACAGATACGCAGTATTTT
CTLEGTDTQYF
>NA|NA|TRBJ2-7|TRBV29-1
TGCAGCGCCCTGAAAAGCTCCTACGAGCAGTACTTC
CSALKSSYEQYF
>TRBD2|NA|TRBJ2-7|TRBV5-1
TGCGCCAGCAGCTTGGACCTGGTCCGTGTTACGGGGGGCGAGCAGTACTTC
CASSLDLVRVTGGEQYF
>TRBD2|NA|TRBJ2-5|TRBV20-1
TGCAGTGCGGGGCTAGCGGGAGATCGGATTGAGACCCAGTACTTC
CSAGLAGDRIETQYF
>NA|many|TRBJ2-5|TRBV11-2
TGTGCCAGCAGCTTAGAACAGGGTCTGGGGCAAGAGACCCAGTACTTC
CASSLEQGLGQETQYF
>NA|NA|TRBJ2-3|TRBV7-8
TGTGCCACCCGAGGGGGGTCCGAGGAAGATACGCAGTATTTT
CATRGGSEEDTQYF
>NA|many|TRBJ1-3|TRBV28
NA
CASSFGEGGNTIYF
>NA|many|TRBJ2-3|TRBV6-1
TGTGCCAGCAATCTTGACCTTCGGGATACGCAGTATTTT
CASNLDLRDTQYF
>NA|few|TRBJ1-1|TRBV20-1
TGCAGTGCAAAGACCCCCGGGTGGGGGGCCATAAGGGGGAACACTGAAGCTTTCTTT
CSAKTPGWGAIRGNTEAFF
>NA|NA|TRBJ2-1|TRBV12-3/TRBV12-4
TGTGCCAGCAGTTTCGGGGGACCAGCGGTTAATGAGCAGTTCTTC
CASSFGGPAVNEQFF
>NA|NA|TRBJ2-2|TRBV12-3/TRBV12-4
TGTGCCAGCACGTGGCAGGGGCAAACCGGGGAGCTGTTTTTT
CASTWQGQTGELFF
>NA|many|TRBJ2-5|TRBV12-3/TRBV12-4
TGTGCCAGCGTCGGAGGGCCCAGGGGATTCGAGACCCAGTACTTC
CASVGGPRGFETQYF
>NA|NA|TRBJ2-7|TRBV3-1
TGTGCCAGCAGCCAAGGCCTCTCCATAGGACATTCCTACGAGCAGTACTTC
CASSQGLSIGHSYEQYF
>NA|few|TRBJ2-6|TRBV4-1
TGCGCCAGCAGCCAAGTAAGGAGCTCTGGGGCCAACGTCCTGACTTTC
CASSQVRSSGANVLTF
>NA|NA|TRBJ2-2|TRBV7-9
TGTGCCCCGGGGGATGGCACCGGGGAGCTGTTTTTT
CAPGDGTGELFF